Shown below are 18 T cell receptor beta chains from a single sample sequenced in a study of cytomegalovirus exposure and HLA in healthy donors. Primers: 60 Vbeta forward and 13 Jbeta reverse. Libraries were prepared by immunoSEQ multiplex PCR; TCRdb keeps only in-frame clonotypes and omits some of them. The sample gives 65,000 to 85,000 clones, around 9.1% of which show up once; almost 25% is in the top ten. The sequencing sample was made of PBMCs. Source of these receptors: a man aged 60 to 69 in good health and CMV-seropositive.

This clone was counted only a few times. The V gene is TRBV11-2, the J gene TRBJ1-4, with a possible D match to TRBD1 (5 bases). V lost 5 bases to trimming and J lost 0 bases, with 7 bases between them. CDR3 length: 14 amino acids. Germline CDR1 and CDR2: SGHAT and FQNNGV. The CDR3 DNA sequence: TGTGCCAGCAGCGAACAGGCAACTAATGAAAAACTGTTTTTT. Translation gives CASSEQATNEKLFF.

This clone was counted between two and nine times. In nucleotides, the CDR3 is TGTGCCAGCAGCTTAGGCTTAGCGGGAGGAGGGGATACGCAGTATTTT. Translation: CASSLGLAGGGDTQYF. The rearrangement joins TRBV7-2 to TRBJ2-3; 10 bases agree with TRBD2. Looked up from germline, CDR1 is SGHTA and CDR2 is FQGNSA. The CDR3 length is 16 residues. V lost 1 base, J lost 6 bases, and 7 bases stayed unmatched.

The chain has TRBV10-1 and TRBJ1-1; D uncertain. This CDR3 contains 13 residues. Between the trimmed V and J ends, which lost 6 bases and 4 bases, there was a span of 12 bases. CDR1 is WNHNN and CDR2 is SYGVQD in the germline V gene (reference sequence). CDR3 DNA sequence: TGCGCCAGCAGCCGGGGTCCTAGCACTGAAGCTTTCTTT. Protein: CASSRGPSTEAFF.

This chain connects TRBV6-5 to TRBJ2-3; D possibly corresponds to TRBD2 (6 bases). The V end was cut by 2 bases, the J end by 2 bases, with 8 bases between. Germline CDR1 MNHEY, CDR2 SVGAGI. CDR3 length equals 14 residues. The CDR3 protein is CASSYGGITDTQYF. CDR3 in DNA: TGTGCCAGCAGTTACGGCGGGATCACAGATACGCAGTATTTT.

A few counts support this clone. This sequence joins TRBV6-1 and TRBJ1-2; maybe TRBD1 (6 bases). Germline CDR1 and CDR2: MNHNS and SASEGT. The CDR3 runs to 15 residues. Trimming stripped 6 bases from V and 8 bases from J, with 22 bases between. The CDR3: CASRFDRLRLKGYTF. The CDR3 DNA follows: TGTGCCAGCAGATTTGACAGGCTTCGCCTTAAAGGCTACACCTTC.

This clone was seen only a few times. This CDR3 reads CASSLVGPSYEQYF. The CDR3 DNA reads TGTGCCAGCAGCTTGGTTGGGCCGAGCTACGAGCAGTACTTC. This chain uses TRBV5-4 with TRBJ2-7; D not resolved. CDR1 SGHNT and CDR2 YYREEE come from the germline V gene (reference sequence). The CDR3 loop spans 14 amino acids. Trimming removed 0 bases at V and 3 bases at J, with 10 bases between. Supplemented by reference TRBV5-4 and TRBJ2-7, the full variable domain reads ETGVTQSPTHLIKTRGQQVTLRCSSQSGHNTVSWYQQALGQGPQFIFQYYREEENGRGNFPPRFSGLQFPNYSSELNVNALELDDSALYLCASSLVGPSYEQYFGPGTRLTVT.

V gene TRBV6-6 combines with J gene TRBJ1-1; D gene unclear. The ends were cut back, 5 bases at V and 11 bases at J, with 15 bases in the middle. Per the germline V gene, CDR1 is MNHNY and CDR2 is SVGAGI (reference sequence). CDR3 length: 12 residues. CDR3: CASSPYSVAAFF. CDR3 nucleotides: TGTGCCAGCAGTCCCTACAGCGTAGCGGCTTTCTTT.

V usage is TRBV5-1 and J usage is TRBJ1-1; possibly TRBD1 for D (6 bases). Trimming pared 1 base from V and 3 bases from J, leaving 16 bases between. CDR1 SGHRS and CDR2 YFSETQ come from the germline V gene. The CDR3 length is 16 residues. CDR3 sequence: CASSLRSGVGDTEAFF. The CDR3 DNA sequence: TGCGCCAGCAGCTTGAGGTCAGGGGTTGGGGACACTGAAGCTTTCTTT.

There are a few counts of this clone. V and J are TRBV6-6 and TRBJ2-7; possible D gene TRBD2, 6 bases. Germline CDR1 reads MNHNY; CDR2 reads SVGAGI (reference sequence). Between the trimmed V and J ends, which lost 6 bases and 2 bases, there was a span of 14 bases. The CDR3 is made up of 14 amino acids. CDR3 sequence (DNA): TGTGCCAGCAGGAAGGCGGGCGGGGCCTACGAGCAGTACGTC. Translating it yields CASRKAGGAYEQYV.

The rearrangement links TRBV28 to TRBJ1-3, with D unresolved. Trimming took off 6 bases at V and 2 bases at J, with 11 bases between the two ends. Germline CDR1 reads MDHEN; CDR2 reads SYDVKM. The CDR3 contains 14 residues. In nucleotides, the CDR3 is TGTGCCAGCAGCTCGGGAGGTACTGGAAACACCATATATTTT. Its translation: CASSSGGTGNTIYF.

As regards this clone: At one of its ends the junction is not consistent with the germline gene, which may arise from a read error. The genes are TRBV30 and TRBJ2-7, with 11 bases matching TRBD2. Germline V lookup: CDR1 GTSNPN, CDR2 SVGIG (reference sequence). CDR3 length: 12 amino acids. The CDR3 DNA is TGTGCCTGGAGTACTAGCGGGGGAAACCGGGACTTC. It codes for CAWSTSGGNRDF.

The table lists this clone with a few counts. CDR3 amino acids: CASSVVGTEGAFF. The DNA of the CDR3 is TGTGCCAGCAGCGTAGTCGGGACAGAAGGAGCTTTCTTT. The chain links TRBV9 to TRBJ1-1, with TRBD1 matching 7 bases. The length of the CDR3 is 13 residues. With V trimmed by 0 bases and J by 10 bases, 6 bases remained unmatched. Per the germline V gene, CDR1 is SGDLS and CDR2 is YYNGEE.

This clone showed up just a few times. The chain combines TRBV6-5 with TRBJ2-1; 9 bases fit TRBD2. The CDR3 length is 16 residues. V dropped 2 bases and J dropped 7; count of bases not matched to a gene: 9. Per the germline V gene, CDR1 is MNHEY and CDR2 is SVGAGI. CDR3 DNA: TGTGCCAGCAGTTACGGAGGCGGGGGGGCCGATAATGAGCAGTTCTTC. As protein: CASSYGGGGADNEQFF.

Notes on this clone: A read error may produce the germline difference seen at one junction end. V usage is TRBV7-7 and J usage is TRBJ2-7, with a tentative D call TRBD1 (5 bases). The CDR3 spans 14 residues. Germline V gene sequence: CDR1 SSHAT, CDR2 FNYEAQ (reference sequence). In nucleotides, the CDR3 is TGTGCTAGCAGCCCTCCCGGCAGGGCGGATGAGCAGTACTTC. It specifies CASSPPGRADEQYF.

This clone occurred a few times. This CDR3 is CSVDGTGSEKLFF. In DNA form, the CDR3 reads TGCAGCGTTGACGGGACAGGGTCTGAAAAACTGTTTTTT. V is TRBV29-1 and J is TRBJ1-4; 9 bases line up with TRBD1. Germline V gene lookup returns CDR1 SQVTM and CDR2 ANQGSEA. Trimming at V came to 3 bases and at J to 7 bases, leaving 3 bases not matched to a gene. The CDR3 runs 13 residues.

This clone was found a few times. J is TRBJ2-1 and V is TRBV2; the match to TRBD2 covers 9 bases. Looked up from germline, CDR1 is SNHLY and CDR2 is FYNNEI. V lost 2 bases to trimming and J lost 4 bases; unmatched junction nucleotides: 0. This CDR3 has 14 residues. This CDR3 is CASSELAGYNEQFF. The CDR3 DNA sequence: TGTGCCAGCAGTGAACTAGCGGGATACAATGAGCAGTTCTTC. The variable domain in full, completed from reference TRBV2 and TRBJ2-1, reads EPEVTQTPSHQVTQMGQEVILRCVPISNHLYFYWYRQILGQKVEFLVSFYNNEISEKSEIFDDQFSVERPDGSNFTLKIRSTKLEDSAMYFCASSELAGYNEQFFGPGTRLTVL.

The table lists this clone with a few counts. The chain recombines TRBV19 with TRBJ2-2, with TRBD1 matching 9 bases. CDR3 size: 15 residues. Germline CDR1 is LNHDA and CDR2 is SQIVND (reference sequence). With 10 bases clipped from V and 1 base from J, the junction kept 7 bases outside the gene matches. The CDR3 DNA sequence: TGTGCCACCTCAAACAGGGGGCGGAACACCGGGGAGCTGTTTTTT. As protein: CATSNRGRNTGELFF. Full variable domain (missing parts from reference TRBV19 and TRBJ2-2): DGGITQSPKYLFRKEGQNVTLSCEQNLNHDAMYWYRQDPGQGLRLIYYSQIVNDFQKGDIAEGYSVSREKKESFPLTVTSAQKNPTAFYLCATSNRGRNTGELFFGEGSRLTVL.

The chain is built from TRBV9 and TRBJ1-6; TRBD1 matches 9 bases. Unmatched junction bases numbered 5, after V lost 2 bases and J lost 8 bases. This CDR3 spans 15 amino acids. Germline V lookup: CDR1 SGDLS, CDR2 YYNGEE. CDR3 residues: CASSVQQGADSPLHF. The CDR3 DNA reads TGTGCCAGCAGCGTCCAACAGGGGGCGGATTCACCCCTCCACTTT.